Listed below are T cell receptor beta chains from one sample, sequenced in a study of blood T cell repertoires in COVID-19. The method was immunoSEQ multiplex PCR; TCRdb's version includes in-frame clones alone and lacks a portion of them. Altogether a few hundred thousand clones are present, 82% being singletons, with the ten largest covering 3.1%. Sequencing input: peripheral blood. These receptors all stem from a woman between 18 and 29 years old with acute or convalescent COVID-19. Both conserved end residues are part of each CDR3. The D gene is left open where the match is weak. Not every row has a clone size; where given, it reads once, few, many or a size class.

-	-	TRBV30	TRBJ1-1	CAWSAGSEAFF	TGTGCCTGGAGTGCTGGCTCTGAAGCTTTCTTT
TRBD1	-	TRBV4-1	TRBJ2-3	CASSQDKTGNYHTDTQYF	TGCGCCAGCAGCCAAGACAAGACAGGGAATTATCACACAGATACGCAGTATTTT
TRBD2	few	TRBV27	TRBJ2-7	CASSLLFGTSGRIPYEQYF	TGTGCCAGCAGTTTGCTATTTGGGACTAGCGGGAGAATACCATACGAGCAGTACTTC
TRBD1	-	TRBV3-1/TRBV3-2	TRBJ1-1	CASSPRQGTTEAFF	TGTGCCAGCAGCCCCCGACAGGGGACAACTGAAGCTTTCTTT
TRBD2	-	TRBV24-1	TRBJ2-1	CATSDFTSGSFHEQFF	TGTGCCACCAGTGACTTTACTAGCGGGAGTTTCCATGAGCAGTTCTTC
TRBD1	-	TRBV20-1	TRBJ2-7	CSASRPGGEQYF	TGCAGTGCTAGTCGGCCAGGGGGCGAGCAGTACTTC
-	-	TRBV27	TRBJ2-5	CASSRWGEEETQYF	TGTGCCAGCAGCCGGTGGGGGGAGGAAGAGACCCAGTACTTC
TRBD1	-	TRBV5-5	TRBJ1-4	CASSRTGSANEKLFF	TGTGCCAGCAGCCGGACAGGGAGTGCTAATGAAAAACTGTTTTTT
TRBD2	-	TRBV7-2	TRBJ2-1	CASSRGTSGINEQFF	TGTGCCAGCAGCCGCGGGACTAGCGGGATCAATGAGCAGTTCTTC
TRBD1	once	TRBV19	TRBJ2-7	CASRGPGQGSLGSSYEQYF	TGTGCCAGTAGAGGGCCGGGACAGGGGAGTTTAGGCAGCTCCTACGAGCAGTACTTC
-	-	TRBV19	TRBJ1-5	CASSGRGGGNQPQHF	TGTGCCAGTAGTGGCCGGGGAGGGGGCAATCAGCCCCAGCATTTT
-	-	TRBV6-5	TRBJ2-7	CASSYRGHSYEQYF	TGTGCCAGCAGTTATAGGGGACACTCTTACGAGCAGTACTTC
TRBD1	-	TRBV9	TRBJ1-2	CASSDRDSMDYGYTF	TGTGCCAGCAGTGACAGGGATTCGATGGACTATGGCTACACCTTC
-	-	TRBV7-2	TRBJ2-7	CASSAQRAAEQYF	TGTGCCAGCAGCGCGCAGCGGGCCGCCGAGCAGTACTTC
-	-	TRBV7-2	TRBJ2-5	CASSFGGAKGGTQYF	TGTGCCAGCAGTTTTGGGGGGGCAAAGGGTGGGACCCAGTACTTC
TRBD1	-	TRBV5-1	TRBJ1-5	CARYGTDNQPQHF	TGCGCCAGATACGGGACAGACAACCAGCCCCAGCATTTT
-	-	TRBV7-8	TRBJ2-2	CASSFAPGQRITGELFF	TGTGCCAGCAGCTTCGCTCCCGGACAGCGGATCACCGGGGAGCTGTTTTTT
-	-	TRBV9	TRBJ1-4	CASTKAGGDEKLFF	TGTGCCAGCACGAAAGCGGGGGGCGACGAAAAACTGTTTTTT
-	-	TRBV7-8	TRBJ2-2	CASSLFREHTGELFF	TGTGCCAGCAGCTTATTTAGGGAGCACACCGGGGAGCTGTTTTTT
-	-	TRBV10-2	TRBJ2-1	CASRWDTYNEQFF	TGCGCCAGCAGATGGGACACCTACAATGAGCAGTTCTTC
TRBD2	-	TRBV4-3	TRBJ2-7	CASSQDALHGTSENEQYF	TGCGCCAGCAGCCAAGATGCCCTCCACGGGACTAGCGAGAACGAGCAGTACTTC
-	-	TRBV27	TRBJ2-7	CASSPPNGREQYF	TGTGCCAGCAGCCCGCCCAATGGGCGCGAGCAGTACTTC
-	-	TRBV6-4	TRBJ2-1	CASSEVGSRNEQFF	TGTGCCAGCAGCGAAGTCGGGTCCCGCAATGAGCAGTTCTTC
-	-	TRBV6-2/TRBV6-3	TRBJ1-3	CASSPSGGSSGNTIYF	TGTGCCAGCAGCCCTTCTGGTGGTAGCTCTGGAAACACCATATATTTT
TRBD1	many	TRBV11-2	TRBJ2-2	CASSLGDRESGELFF	TGTGCCAGCAGCTTAGGGGACAGGGAATCCGGGGAGCTGTTTTTT
-	-	TRBV28	TRBJ1-2	CATNSYGYTF	TGCGCCACCAACAGTTATGGCTACACCTTC
-	-	TRBV7-7	TRBJ2-2	CASSRPGSGELFF	TGTGCTAGCAGCCGCCCTGGGAGCGGGGAGCTGTTTTTT
TRBD1	-	TRBV5-1	TRBJ2-2	CASTGQGNTGELFF	TGCGCCAGCACAGGACAGGGTAACACCGGGGAGCTGTTTTTT
TRBD2	-	TRBV27	TRBJ2-1	CASSGGTSGHNEQFF	TGTGCCAGCAGTGGGGGGACTAGCGGGCACAATGAGCAGTTCTTC
TRBD1	-	TRBV28	TRBJ1-3	CASRLNTGGSGNTIYF	TGTGCCAGCAGGCTAAACACAGGGGGTTCTGGAAACACCATATATTTT
-	-	TRBV27	TRBJ2-7	CASSLVRGYEQYF	TGTGCCAGCAGTTTAGTCAGGGGTTACGAGCAGTACTTC